The sequence of this T cell receptor (beta chain) was determined in a study of blood T cell repertoires in COVID-19. Study information: Acute and convalescent COVID-19 specimens originated in the United States, Italy and Spain. Sources were T cells, B-cell-depleted T cells, or PBMCs; the material itself was cDNA or gDNA.

Germline V gene lookup returns CDR1 GTSNPN and CDR2 SVGIG (reference sequence). The V gene lost 3 bases and the J gene lost 7 bases, with 19 bases spanning the gap. This CDR3 region has 15 residues. Per the study methods: Amplifying reference gene primers gave estimates of nucleated cell counts. Repertoires were generated with immunoSEQ multiplex PCR, while TCRdb's copy carries only in-frame clones and drops some. V and J calls and clone size are given by that table; D and trimming were obtained from the DNA. The sample consists of some 110,000 clones, 85% of them appearing once. What was sequenced was peripheral blood. The clonotype was recovered from a man aged 35 to 55 with acute or convalescent COVID-19. V gene TRBV30 combines with J gene TRBJ1-5; a possible D gene is TRBD1 (5 bases). CDR3 sequence reads: CAWRRKTGGGQPQHF. The CDR3 DNA reads TGTGCCTGGAGGAGAAAAACAGGTGGGGGGCAGCCCCAGCATTTT. Supplemented by reference TRBV30 and TRBJ1-5, the full variable domain reads SQTIHQWPATLVQPVGSPLSLECTVEGTSNPNLYWYRQAAGRGLQLLFYSVGIGQISSEVPQNLSASRPQDRQFILSSKKLLLSDSGFYLCAWRRKTGGGQPQHFGDGTRLSIL.